These 27 T cell receptor beta chains originate from one sample sequenced in a study of cytomegalovirus exposure and HLA in healthy donors. 60 Vbeta and 13 Jbeta primers were used in PCR. Here immunoSEQ multiplex PCR was the method, and the copy in TCRdb shows in-frame clones only, minus some. The repertoire holds approximately 110,000 clones, with around 74% as singletons. Sequencing was carried out using PBMCs. The receptors shown here come from a woman aged 45-65 years in good health and CMV-seropositive.

This chain links TRBV15 with TRBJ2-1; 7 nucleotides align to TRBD2. CDR1 is LNHNV, CDR2 YYDKDF, per germline (reference sequence). V lost 1 base, J lost 7 bases, and 4 bases stayed unmatched. The CDR3 length is 14 residues. As DNA, the CDR3 is TGTGCCACCAGCAGAGCCGGGACTAAGAATGAGCAGTTCTTC. Residues: CATSRAGTKNEQFF.

The CDR3 nucleotides read TGTGCCAGCAGCGTTTTTGGGGGGGTTTCCTACAATGAGCAGTTCTTC. Translation gives CASSVFGGVSYNEQFF. The chain links TRBV9 to TRBJ2-1; 7 nucleotides line up with TRBD2. The J segment lost 1 base and the V segment lost 2 bases, leaving 6 bases of the junction unmatched. This CDR3 has 16 amino acids. Germline V gene lookup returns CDR1 SGDLS and CDR2 YYNGEE.

The gene calls are TRBV27 and TRBJ1-2, with D possibly being TRBD1 (6 bases). Per the germline V gene, CDR1 is MNHEY and CDR2 is SMNVEV (reference sequence). Trimming pared 3 bases from V and 0 bases from J, leaving 11 bases between. The CDR3 is made up of 15 amino acids. CDR3 amino acids: CASSFTGFSNYGYTF. CDR3 DNA: TGTGCCAGCAGTTTCACAGGGTTCTCTAACTATGGCTACACCTTC.

The chain uses TRBV30 and TRBJ2-1; tentative D call: TRBD2 (7 bases). Trimming took 2 bases from V and 8 from J, leaving 25 bases between them. The CDR3 loop spans 17 amino acids. The germline gives CDR1 GTSNPN, CDR2 SVGIG (reference sequence). CDR3 residues: CAWSSRHGGPNLDEQFF. CDR3 DNA sequence: TGTGCCTGGAGTTCCCGGCACGGGGGGCCGAATCTCGATGAGCAGTTCTTC. Supplemented by reference TRBV30 and TRBJ2-1, the full variable domain reads SQTIHQWPATLVQPVGSPLSLECTVEGTSNPNLYWYRQAAGRGLQLLFYSVGIGQISSEVPQNLSASRPQDRQFILSSKKLLLSDSGFYLCAWSSRHGGPNLDEQFFGPGTRLTVL.

The chain combines TRBV6-6 with TRBJ2-1; 8 positions agree with TRBD2. The CDR3 length is 14 residues. Germline values: CDR1 MNHNY, CDR2 SVGAGI (reference sequence). The V and J ends lost 7 bases and 4 bases, in that order; junction bases with no gene match: 6. This chain's CDR3 is CASTRGGPYNEQFF. The CDR3 nucleotides are TGTGCCAGCACACGGGGGGGACCATACAATGAGCAGTTCTTC.

V and J are TRBV7-6 and TRBJ2-1; weak D call: TRBD1 (6 bases). Germline V lookup: CDR1 SGHVS, CDR2 FNYEAQ. This CDR3 has 16 amino acids. V lost 1 base, J lost 4 bases, and 14 bases lay in between. The DNA for the CDR3 is TGTGCCAGCAGCTTAGTTGCAGGGGAGATATACAATGAGCAGTTCTTC. Translated, it gives CASSLVAGEIYNEQFF.

The rearrangement joins TRBV10-3 to TRBJ2-2; TRBD1 matches 7 bases. CDR3 length: 15 residues. CDR1 and CDR2 from the germline V gene are ENHRY and SYGVKD. V dropped 3 bases and J dropped 7; count of bases not matched to a gene: 8. The CDR3 DNA reads as TGTGCCATCAGTGACCCGAAGACAGGGTTCGGGGAGCTGTTTTTT. Protein product: CAISDPKTGFGELFF.

The J gene is TRBJ2-1, the V gene TRBV4-1, with 8 bases that match TRBD2. The CDR3 sequence is 17 residues long. Trimming cost V 1 base and J 4 bases; bases outside gene matches: 9. Germline values: CDR1 MGHRA, CDR2 YSYEKL. CDR3 sequence reads: CASSQGGSGAVYNEQFF. The CDR3 nucleotides are TGCGCCAGCAGCCAAGGAGGTAGCGGGGCCGTTTACAATGAGCAGTTCTTC.

The chain links TRBV7-8 to TRBJ1-1; 10 bases align to TRBD1. Germline CDR1 reads SGHVS; CDR2 reads FQNEAQ. Trimming removed 1 base from V and 4 bases from J; junction bases left unmatched: 3. The CDR3 runs to 15 residues. The CDR3 DNA reads TGTGCCAGCAGCTTAGGGGGGACAGGGGTCACTGAAGCTTTCTTT. This translates into CASSLGGTGVTEAFF.

The V call is TRBV13, the J call TRBJ2-1; TRBD2 aligns across 9 bases. The germline V gene has CDR1 PRHDT and CDR2 FYEKMQ (reference sequence). The CDR3 sequence is 18 residues long. The V segment lost 1 base and the J segment 3 bases; nucleotides outside the gene matches: 10. CDR3 DNA: TGTGCCAGCAGCTTAGTGGCGGGGGGGACGTCTGGCTACAATGAGCAGTTCTTC. It translates to CASSLVAGGTSGYNEQFF.

V gene TRBV6-5 combines with J gene TRBJ2-7; D gene ambiguous. The CDR3 covers 13 residues. Trimming cost V 4 bases and J 1 base, with 8 bases left between them. Germline V gene lookup returns CDR1 MNHEY and CDR2 SVGAGI. CDR3 amino acids: CASSFQKSYEQYF. CDR3 nucleotides: TGTGCCAGCAGTTTTCAGAAATCCTACGAGCAGTACTTC.

The CDR3 sequence: CASSSNFEKLFF. The CDR3 DNA follows: TGTGCCAGCAGCTCCAATTTTGAAAAACTGTTTTTT. The chain recombines TRBV5-5 with TRBJ1-4; D is undetermined. Germline lookup yields CDR1 SGHKS and CDR2 YYEKEE (reference sequence). Trimming shortened V by 3 bases and J by 7 bases, and 7 bases separated the two germline ends. The CDR3 totals 12 residues.

The rearrangement uses TRBV7-2 and TRBJ2-3, with D tentatively TRBD1 (6 bases). The V gene lost 5 bases and the J gene lost 2 bases, with 14 bases spanning the gap. CDR3 length: 15 amino acids. Germline V CDR1 and CDR2: SGHTA, FQGNSA. This chain's CDR3 is CASSRQVTHTDTQYF. CDR3 nucleotides: TGTGCCAGCAGCCGACAGGTGACTCACACAGATACGCAGTATTTT.

J is TRBJ2-1 and V is TRBV14, with a tentative D call TRBD1 (6 bases). The CDR3 covers 16 residues. Looked up from germline, CDR1 is SGHDN and CDR2 is FVKESK. V lost 4 bases, J lost 2 bases, and 15 bases lay in between. The CDR3 nucleotides are TGTGCCAGCAGCCGAGCAGGGGCGGAGCCCTACAATGAGCAGTTCTTC. It translates to CASSRAGAEPYNEQFF.

This chain connects TRBV5-6 to TRBJ2-5; TRBD1 agrees at 9 bases. CDR1 SGHDT and CDR2 YYEEEE come from the germline V gene. V shed 6 bases, J shed 4 bases, and the junction held 4 bases outside the gene matches. CDR3 length: 13 residues. The CDR3 loop is CASTKQGAETQYF. The CDR3 bases are TGTGCCAGCACCAAACAGGGGGCAGAGACCCAGTACTTC.

The rearrangement links TRBV30 to TRBJ2-7, with 9 bases aligning to TRBD1. V trimming: 2 bases; J trimming: 2 bases; junction bases outside the gene matches: 7. CDR1 and CDR2 (germline): GTSNPN, SVGIG (reference sequence). This CDR3 comprises 15 residues. For the CDR3, the DNA is TGTGCCTGGAGTCGCAGGGGACAGGGAACCTACGAGCAGTACTTC. This sequence encodes CAWSRRGQGTYEQYF.

The chain couples TRBV5-5 to TRBJ2-7, with D tentatively TRBD1 (6 bases). Trimming stripped 1 base from V and 2 bases from J, with 10 bases between. The germline gives CDR1 SGHKS, CDR2 YYEKEE (reference sequence). The CDR3 runs to 14 residues. This CDR3 is CASSLTRDTYEQYF. The CDR3 coding sequence is TGTGCCAGCAGCTTGACGAGGGACACCTACGAGCAGTACTTC. The variable domain in full, completed from reference TRBV5-5 and TRBJ2-7, reads DAGVTQSPTHLIKTRGQQVTLRCSPISGHKSVSWYQQVLGQGPQFIFQYYEKEERGRGNFPDRFSARQFPNYSSELNVNALLLGDSALYLCASSLTRDTYEQYFGPGTRLTVT.

A few counts support this clone. The CDR3 protein is CATSSRIAGGTYEQYF. In DNA, the CDR3 is TGTGCCACCAGCAGTAGGATAGCGGGGGGAACCTACGAGCAGTACTTC. The chain is built from TRBV15 and TRBJ2-7; 10 bases fit TRBD2. This CDR3 contains 16 residues. Trimming cost V 3 bases and J 2 bases; bases outside gene matches: 7. Germline CDR1 and CDR2: LNHNV and YYDKDF (reference sequence).

This sequence joins TRBV28 and TRBJ1-3; a weak D match, TRBD1 (6 bases). The CDR3 is made up of 14 amino acids. The V and J ends lost 2 bases and 6 bases respectively, with 11 bases between them. The germline gives CDR1 MDHEN, CDR2 SYDVKM. DNA of the CDR3: TGTGCCAGCAGTTTAGGGGGCGTGAAAAACACCATATATTTT. Protein sequence: CASSLGGVKNTIYF.

V gene TRBV7-8 combines with J gene TRBJ2-3, with 7 bases fitting TRBD2. The CDR3 contains 18 residues. The J segment lost 1 base and the V segment lost 1 base, leaving 11 bases of the junction unmatched. Germline CDR1 and CDR2: SGHVS and FQNEAQ. The CDR3 nucleotides read TGTGCCAGCAGCTTAGTTTCGGGGGGACGGGGGGGCACAGATACGCAGTATTTT. It encodes CASSLVSGGRGGTDTQYF. Complete variable domain (other parts from reference TRBV7-8 and TRBJ2-3): GAGVSQSPRYKVAKRGQDVALRCDPISGHVSLFWYQQALGQGPEFLTYFQNEAQLDKSGLPSDRFFAERPEGSVSTLKIQRTQQEDSAVYLCASSLVSGGRGGTDTQYFGPGTRLTVL.

The chain uses TRBV5-4 and TRBJ2-5; 16 positions agree with TRBD2. The CDR3 consists of 14 residues. In germline, CDR1 is SGHNT, CDR2 YYREEE (reference sequence). Trimming removed 4 bases from V and 14 bases from J; junction bases left unmatched: 8. The CDR3 loop reads CASSEGLAGGVLYF. The CDR3 coding sequence is TGTGCCAGCAGCGAGGGACTAGCGGGGGGGGTTCTTTACTTC. Full variable domain (rest looked up from reference TRBV5-4 and TRBJ2-5): ETGVTQSPTHLIKTRGQQVTLRCSSQSGHNTVSWYQQALGQGPQFIFQYYREEENGRGNFPPRFSGLQFPNYSSELNVNALELDDSALYLCASSEGLAGGVLYFGPGTRLLVL.

The chain carries TRBV5-1 and TRBJ2-7; 8 positions match TRBD1. In germline, CDR1 is SGHRS, CDR2 YFSETQ. V shed 3 bases, J shed 5 bases, and the junction held 16 bases outside the gene matches. This CDR3 comprises 17 residues. In nucleotides, the CDR3 is TGCGCCAGCAGCTGGGGGCTCGAGGGGCAGGGGGCCCACGAGCAGTACTTC. It is translated as CASSWGLEGQGAHEQYF.

This clone has a single count. This rearrangement joins TRBV13 to TRBJ2-7; TRBD2 matches 7 bases. CDR1 PRHDT and CDR2 FYEKMQ come from the germline V gene (reference sequence). This CDR3 has 15 amino acids. J gave up 5 bases and V 2 bases, and 9 bases lay outside the gene matches. This CDR3 is CASSLRLAVAHEQYF. The CDR3 DNA follows: TGTGCCAGCAGCTTAAGGCTAGCGGTTGCCCACGAGCAGTACTTC.

The chain is built from TRBV15 and TRBJ2-5; 9 bases agree with TRBD2. Germline lookup yields CDR1 LNHNV and CDR2 YYDKDF (reference sequence). This CDR3 has 16 residues. V was pared by 9 bases and J by 7 bases, with 18 bases of the junction left unmatched. The DNA for the CDR3 is TGTGCCACTAGCCTGGGTGGCGGGGGGGGGTTGGTGACCCAGTACTTC. Translated, it gives CATSLGGGGGLVTQYF.

The chain has TRBV28 and TRBJ2-3, with a tentative D call TRBD2 (7 bases). The CDR3 is 15 amino acids. Germline V gene sequence: CDR1 MDHEN, CDR2 SYDVKM. The V and J ends lost 5 bases and 0 bases respectively, with 12 bases between them. CDR3 residues: CASSLGGLSTDTQYF. DNA of the CDR3: TGTGCCAGCAGTCTGGGGGGGCTGAGCACAGATACGCAGTATTTT.

In this sample, this clone turned up a few times. CDR3 coding DNA: TGTGCCAGCAGCTTATTTGGTCTACCCTACAATGAGCAGTTCTTC. Amino acids: CASSLFGLPYNEQFF. The rearrangement joins TRBV11-3 to TRBJ2-1; D unresolved. Germline assignment: CDR1 SGHNT and CDR2 YENEEA. The ends were cut back, 2 bases at V and 2 bases at J, with 10 bases in the middle. The CDR3 is 15 amino acids.

This clone was counted a few times. The chain uses TRBV5-4 and TRBJ1-6, with 8 bases identical to TRBD1. Germline V gives CDR1 SGHNT, CDR2 YYREEE (reference sequence). The CDR3 is made up of 16 amino acids. Trimming removed 1 base from V and 9 bases from J; junction bases left unmatched: 9. CDR3 coding DNA: TGTGCCAGCAGCTTGCGCCAGGGGGCGCAAGGTTCACCCCTCCACTTT. This codes for CASSLRQGAQGSPLHF.